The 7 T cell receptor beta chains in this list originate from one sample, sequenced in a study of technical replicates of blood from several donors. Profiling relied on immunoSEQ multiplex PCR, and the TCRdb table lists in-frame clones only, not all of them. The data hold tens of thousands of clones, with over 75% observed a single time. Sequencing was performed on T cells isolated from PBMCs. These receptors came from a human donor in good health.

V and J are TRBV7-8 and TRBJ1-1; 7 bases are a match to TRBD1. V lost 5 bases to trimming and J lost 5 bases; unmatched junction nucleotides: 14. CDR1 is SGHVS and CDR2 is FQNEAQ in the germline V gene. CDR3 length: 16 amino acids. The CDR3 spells CASSLWAQGSKTEAFF. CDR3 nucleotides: TGTGCCAGCAGCCTCTGGGCACAGGGGTCCAAGACTGAAGCTTTCTTT.

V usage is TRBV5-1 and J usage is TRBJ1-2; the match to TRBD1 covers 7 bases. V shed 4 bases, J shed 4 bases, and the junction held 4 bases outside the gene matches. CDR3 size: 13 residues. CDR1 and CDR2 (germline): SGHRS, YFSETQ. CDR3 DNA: TGCGCCAGCAGCGAGGGACAGCTCTATGGCTACACCTTC. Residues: CASSEGQLYGYTF.

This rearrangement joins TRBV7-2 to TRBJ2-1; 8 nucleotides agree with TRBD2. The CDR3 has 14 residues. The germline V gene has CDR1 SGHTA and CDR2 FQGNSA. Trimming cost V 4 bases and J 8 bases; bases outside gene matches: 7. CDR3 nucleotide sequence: TGTGCCAGCAGCTGGGGACTAGGTGTCGATGAGCAGTTCTTC. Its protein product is CASSWGLGVDEQFF.

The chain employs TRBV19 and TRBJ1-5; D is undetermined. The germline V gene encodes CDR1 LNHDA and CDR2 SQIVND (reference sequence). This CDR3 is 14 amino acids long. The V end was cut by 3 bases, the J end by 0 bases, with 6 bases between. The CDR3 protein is CASSIYSSNQPQHF. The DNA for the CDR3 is TGTGCCAGTAGTATCTACAGTAGCAATCAGCCCCAGCATTTT.

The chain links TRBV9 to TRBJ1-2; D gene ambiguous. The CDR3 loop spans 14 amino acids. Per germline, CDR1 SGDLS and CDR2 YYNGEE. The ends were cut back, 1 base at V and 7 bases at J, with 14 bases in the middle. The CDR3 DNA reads TGTGCCAGCAGCGTAACCAGAGATTCGGGTGGCTACACCTTC. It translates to CASSVTRDSGGYTF.

The CDR3: CASSVGTGYEQYF. CDR3 bases: TGCGCCAGCAGCGTCGGGACAGGCTACGAGCAGTACTTC. The rearrangement links TRBV5-1 to TRBJ2-7, with 8 bases identical to TRBD1. The V and J ends lost 4 bases and 3 bases, in that order; junction bases with no gene match: 3. This CDR3 is built from 13 residues. Germline V lookup: CDR1 SGHRS, CDR2 YFSETQ.

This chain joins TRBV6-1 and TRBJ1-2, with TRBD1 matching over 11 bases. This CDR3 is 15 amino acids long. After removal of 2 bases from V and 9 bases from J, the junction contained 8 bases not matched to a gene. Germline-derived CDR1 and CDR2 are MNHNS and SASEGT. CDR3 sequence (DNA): TGTGCCAGCAGTGAAAAGTGGGACAGGGGGTTTAGCTACACCTTC. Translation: CASSEKWDRGFSYTF.